This paragraph covers one TCR beta chain sequence. This record comes from a study of blood T cell repertoires in COVID-19. As for the study in general: Acute and convalescent COVID-19 samples came from the United States, Italy and Spain. The cDNA or gDNA used as material had been derived from T cells, B-cell-depleted T cells, or PBMCs.

Trimming took 0 bases from V and 6 from J, leaving 8 bases between them. The CDR3 is made up of 13 amino acids. Germline CDR1 is MNHEY and CDR2 is SVGAGI. In the study's own analysis: Amplifying reference gene primers gave estimates of nucleated cell counts. The method was immunoSEQ multiplex PCR; TCRdb's version includes in-frame clones alone and lacks a portion of them. V, J and clone size reflect that table, while D and trimming were determined from the DNA. The data hold about 69,000 clones, with 60% to 85% observed a single time. V is TRBV6-5 and J is TRBJ1-1, with D maybe TRBD1 (5 bases). The sequence was collected from a man between 60 and 70 years old with acute or convalescent COVID-19. Sequencing input: peripheral blood. CDR3 sequence (DNA): TGTGCCAGCAGTTACTCGCAAGGGGCTGAAGCTTTCTTT. It translates to CASSYSQGAEAFF.